Listed below are T cell receptor beta chains from one sample, sequenced in a study of response to subunit inactivated influenza vaccine. Via MiXCR, TCRdb re-called the RT-PCR reads, giving one row per CDR3 protein. The sample yields around 580,000 distinct CDR3 sequences, roughly 12% seen once. The material sequenced was PBMCs from blood, taken on the day of vaccination. These receptors came from a man between 45 and 60 years old who received an inactivated influenza vaccine. Each CDR3 is given with its conserved first and last residue. Fields, in order: V gene, J gene, clone size, D gene, CDR3 protein, CDR3 DNA. The D gene is left open where the match is weak. Only part of the rows carry a size: once, few, many, or a class if the clone is expanded.

TRBV10-3,TRBJ2-3,-,-,CAISEYRQNTDTQYF,TGTGCCATCAGTGAGTACCGACAGAACACAGATACGCAGTATTTT
TRBV5-1,TRBJ1-2,few,-,CASSGDAYGYTF,TGCGCCAGCAGCGGGGACGCCTATGGCTACACCTTC
TRBV12-3/TRBV12-4,TRBJ1-1,few,-,CASSLKLNTEAFF,TGTGCCAGCAGTCTCAAGCTGAACACTGAAGCTTTCTTT
TRBV24-1,TRBJ2-5,few,TRBD1,CATSATGGLREETQYF,TGTGCCACCAGTGCGACAGGGGGCTTACGAGAAGAGACCCAGTACTTC
TRBV5-1,TRBJ2-5,-,-,CASSSKIGLQETQYF,TGCGCCAGCAGCTCCAAGATAGGGCTACAAGAGACCCAGTACTTC
TRBV11-2,TRBJ1-5,few,TRBD1,CASSLGTGGSNQPQHF,TGTGCCAGCAGCTTAGGGACAGGGGGTAGCAATCAGCCCCAGCATTTT
TRBV15,TRBJ2-7,-,TRBD1,CATSWTGGSYEQYF,TGTGCCACCAGCTGGACAGGGGGCTCCTACGAGCAGTACTTC
TRBV24-1,TRBJ1-2,-,-,CATSDSDGYPYGYTF,TGTGCCACCAGTGATTCTGACGGATACCCTTATGGCTACACCTTC
TRBV7-8,TRBJ2-5,many,TRBD1,CASSLLGQALQETQYF,TGTGCCAGCAGCTTATTAGGACAGGCCCTCCAAGAGACCCAGTACTTC
TRBV12-3/TRBV12-4,TRBJ2-3,few,TRBD2,CAISGGTTDTQYF,TGTGCCATTAGCGGGGGGACCACAGATACGCAGTATTTT
TRBV7-2,TRBJ2-7,many,-,CASSWGSYEQYF,TGTGCCAGCAGCTGGGGGTCCTACGAGCAGTACTTC
TRBV27,TRBJ2-7,many,TRBD2,CASSLSREGLEQYF,TGTGCCAGCAGTTTATCTCGGGAGGGCCTCGAGCAGTACTTC
TRBV7-9,TRBJ1-1,-,TRBD1,CASSLTGESTEAFF,TGTGCCAGCAGCTTGACAGGGGAATCCACTGAAGCTTTCTTT
TRBV7-2,TRBJ2-1,many,TRBD2,CASSLVGGGAHNEQFF,TGTGCCAGCAGCTTAGTTGGCGGGGGGGCACACAATGAGCAGTTCTTC
TRBV5-1,TRBJ1-1,many,-,CASSLEGIDEAFF,TGCGCCAGCAGCTTGGAAGGGATTGATGAAGCTTTCTTT
TRBV7-2,TRBJ2-7,few,-,CASSPYGGPPWEQYF,TGTGCCAGCAGCCCGTACGGGGGGCCGCCGTGGGAGCAGTACTTC